This T cell receptor (beta chain) was recorded in a study of monozygotic twins with inflammatory bowel disease. Study results and caveats: Repertoire similarity matched across concordant and discordant twins, perhaps owing to limited power.

As to this clonotype: Its target is not known.

The CDR3 is made up of 15 amino acids. The germline CDR1 and CDR2 sequences are SGHTA and FQGTGA. Researchers ran eight separate cDNA reactions for each sample. Added by template switching were UMIs that each held a 6-nucleotide sample barcode. TCRalpha and TCRbeta cDNA went through two nested PCRs of roughly 15 and 9 cycles. TCRdb derives one entry per CDR3 protein from the 5' RACE reads, leaving out DNA. The sample includes some 330,000 distinct CDR3 sequences. This clonotype was sampled from a human donor with ulcerative colitis or Crohn's disease, or a healthy co-twin of an affected twin (not recorded which). This rearrangement joins TRBV7-3 to TRBJ2-2; no DNA is available, so the TRBD1 call from TCRdb remains unchecked. The sequenced sample consisted of blood. CDR3 residues: CASSLLGGDGGELFF.